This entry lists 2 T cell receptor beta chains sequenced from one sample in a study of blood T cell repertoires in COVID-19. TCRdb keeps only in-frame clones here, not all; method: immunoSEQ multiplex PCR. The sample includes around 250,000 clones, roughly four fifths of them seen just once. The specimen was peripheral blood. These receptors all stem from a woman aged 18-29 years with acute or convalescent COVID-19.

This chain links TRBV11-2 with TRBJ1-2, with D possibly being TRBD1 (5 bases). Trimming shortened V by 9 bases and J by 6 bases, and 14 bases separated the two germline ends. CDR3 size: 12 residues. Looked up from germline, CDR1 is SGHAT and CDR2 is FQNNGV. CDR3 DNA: TGTGCCAGTACCACATGGGGCGATGGCTACACCTTC. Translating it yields CASTTWGDGYTF.

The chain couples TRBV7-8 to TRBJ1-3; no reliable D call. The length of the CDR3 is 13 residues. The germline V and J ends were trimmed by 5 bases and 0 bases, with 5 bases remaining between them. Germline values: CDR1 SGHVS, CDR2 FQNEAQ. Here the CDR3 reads CASSPFSGNTIYF. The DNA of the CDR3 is TGTGCCAGCAGCCCGTTCTCTGGAAACACCATATATTTT. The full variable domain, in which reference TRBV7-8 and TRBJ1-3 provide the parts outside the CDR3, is GAGVSQSPRYKVAKRGQDVALRCDPISGHVSLFWYQQALGQGPEFLTYFQNEAQLDKSGLPSDRFFAERPEGSVSTLKIQRTQQEDSAVYLCASSPFSGNTIYFGEGSWLTVV.